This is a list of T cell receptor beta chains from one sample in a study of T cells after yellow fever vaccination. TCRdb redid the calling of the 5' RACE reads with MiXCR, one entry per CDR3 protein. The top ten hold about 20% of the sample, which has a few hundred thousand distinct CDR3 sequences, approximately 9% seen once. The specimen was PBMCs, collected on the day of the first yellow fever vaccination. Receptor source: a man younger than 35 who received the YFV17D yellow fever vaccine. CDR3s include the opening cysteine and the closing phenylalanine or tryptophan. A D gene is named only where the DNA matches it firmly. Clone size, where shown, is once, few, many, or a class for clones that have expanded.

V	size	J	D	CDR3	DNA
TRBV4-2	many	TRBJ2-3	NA	CASSQKGMTDTDTQYF	TGTGCCAGCAGCCAAAAGGGAATGACAGACACAGATACGCAGTATTTT
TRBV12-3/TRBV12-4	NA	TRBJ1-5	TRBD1	CASRGDRHLQPQHF	TGTGCCAGCAGAGGGGACAGGCACCTTCAGCCCCAGCATTTT
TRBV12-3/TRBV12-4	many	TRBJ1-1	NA	CASSIRLGMNTEAFF	TGTGCCAGCAGTATTCGCCTGGGAATGAACACTGAAGCTTTCTTT
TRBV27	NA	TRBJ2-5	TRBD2	CASGRGGTSGEETQYF	TGTGCCAGCGGGAGGGGGGGGACTAGCGGGGAAGAGACCCAGTACTTC
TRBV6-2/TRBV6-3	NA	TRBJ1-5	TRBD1	CASSFTGGAGQPQHF	TGTGCCAGCAGTTTCACAGGGGGCGCGGGTCAGCCCCAGCATTTT
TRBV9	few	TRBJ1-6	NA	CASSVIDSPLHF	TGTGCCAGCAGCGTAATTGATTCACCCCTCCACTTT
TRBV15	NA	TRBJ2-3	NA	CATSRAPARGTDTQYF	TGTGCCACCAGCAGAGCCCCAGCGAGGGGCACAGATACGCAGTATTTT
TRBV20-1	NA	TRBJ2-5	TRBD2	CSARVPGEGETQYF	TGCAGTGCTAGGGTTCCCGGGGAGGGGGAGACCCAGTACTTC
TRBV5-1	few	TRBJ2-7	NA	CASSLSREGEQYF	TGCGCCAGCAGCTTGTCCAGGGAAGGCGAGCAGTACTTC
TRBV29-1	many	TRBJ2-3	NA	CSTPGQGTDTQYF	TGCAGCACCCCAGGCCAGGGCACAGATACGCAGTATTTT
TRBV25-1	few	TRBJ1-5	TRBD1	CASSGGTGGIANQPQHF	TGTGCCAGCAGTGGGGGGACAGGGGGCATCGCCAATCAGCCCCAGCATTTT
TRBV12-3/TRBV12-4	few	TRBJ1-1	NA	CASSLGPSTEAFF	TGTGCCAGCAGTTTAGGACCCTCCACTGAAGCTTTCTTT
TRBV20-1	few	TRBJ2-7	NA	CSALYGGSSYEQYF	TGCAGTGCTCTATACGGGGGTTCCTCCTACGAGCAGTACTTC
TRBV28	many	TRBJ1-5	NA	CASSLIRDQPQHF	TGTGCCAGCAGTTTGATTAGGGATCAGCCCCAGCATTTT
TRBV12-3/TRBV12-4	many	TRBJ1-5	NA	CASNRAGAEGQPQHF	TGTGCCAGCAATCGGGCAGGGGCGGAAGGTCAGCCCCAGCATTTT
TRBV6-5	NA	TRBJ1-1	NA	CASSNRANTEAFF	TGTGCCAGCAGTAACCGGGCGAACACTGAAGCTTTCTTT
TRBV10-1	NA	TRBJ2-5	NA	CASRTLARGETQYF	TGCGCCAGCAGAACCCTGGCCAGGGGAGAGACCCAGTACTTC
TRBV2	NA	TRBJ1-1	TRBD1	CASTTQGWTEAFF	TGTGCCAGCACCACACAGGGGTGGACTGAAGCTTTCTTT
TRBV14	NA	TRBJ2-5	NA	CASSHLGGRNQETQYF	TGTGCCAGCAGCCATTTGGGGGGACGGAATCAAGAGACCCAGTACTTC
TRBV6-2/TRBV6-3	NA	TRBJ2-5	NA	CASSSWGKETQYF	TGTGCCAGCTCCTCGTGGGGAAAAGAGACCCAGTACTTC
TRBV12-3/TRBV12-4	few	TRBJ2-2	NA	CASSLAGIPGELFF	TGTGCCAGCAGTTTAGCAGGGATCCCCGGGGAGCTGTTTTTT
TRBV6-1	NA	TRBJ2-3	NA	CASSEQILGADTQYF	TGTGCCAGCAGTGAACAAATCCTTGGGGCAGATACGCAGTATTTT